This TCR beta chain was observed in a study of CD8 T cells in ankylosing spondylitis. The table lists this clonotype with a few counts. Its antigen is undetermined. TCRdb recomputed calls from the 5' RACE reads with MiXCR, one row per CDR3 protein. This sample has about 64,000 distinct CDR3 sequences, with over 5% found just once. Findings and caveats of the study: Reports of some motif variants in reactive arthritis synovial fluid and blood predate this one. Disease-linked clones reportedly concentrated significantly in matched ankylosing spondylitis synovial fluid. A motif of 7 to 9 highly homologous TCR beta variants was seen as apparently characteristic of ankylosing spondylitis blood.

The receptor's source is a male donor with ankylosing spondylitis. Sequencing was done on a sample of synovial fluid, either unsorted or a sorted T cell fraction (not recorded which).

For the CDR3, the DNA is TGTGCCAGCAGTGAATTCCTGCAGGGGGCGAATGAAAAACTGTTTTTT. Its translation is CASSEFLQGANEKLFF. The chain links TRBV25-1 to TRBJ1-4; 8 positions match TRBD1. This CDR3 is 16 amino acids long. V trimming: 1 base; J trimming: 5 bases; junction bases outside the gene matches: 6. CDR1 and CDR2 from the germline V gene are MGHDK and SYGVNS.